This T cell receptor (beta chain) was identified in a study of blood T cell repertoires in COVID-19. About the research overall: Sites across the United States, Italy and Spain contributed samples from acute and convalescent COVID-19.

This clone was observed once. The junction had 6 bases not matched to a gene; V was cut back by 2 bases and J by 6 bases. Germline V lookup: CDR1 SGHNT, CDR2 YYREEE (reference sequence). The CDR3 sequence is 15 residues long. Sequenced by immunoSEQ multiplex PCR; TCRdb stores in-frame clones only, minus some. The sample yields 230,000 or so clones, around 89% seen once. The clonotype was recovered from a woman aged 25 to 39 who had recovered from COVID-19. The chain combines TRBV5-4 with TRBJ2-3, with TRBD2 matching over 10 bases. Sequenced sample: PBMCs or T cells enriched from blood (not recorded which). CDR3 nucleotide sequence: TGTGCCAGCAGCTTCATAGCGGGGGGTTCTGATACGCAGTATTTT. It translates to CASSFIAGGSDTQYF.